The source of this T cell receptor beta chain is a study of blood T cells in healthy people across ages (dated by TCRdb to 2015 to 2017). About the full investigation: In model experiments, roughly one uniquely barcoded TCR beta cDNA molecule per two T cells was captured by template switching. The donors were divided into four age groups: young (average about 16 years), middle-aged (roughly 42), aged (approximately 62) and long-lived (nearly 85). To track age-related changes in TCR beta repertoire diversity, the study relied on deep sequencing normalized with unique cDNA molecular identifiers. For two donors (one aged 18 to 30 and one aged 80 or older), the study analyzed two additional independent replicas of 1 million unique cDNA reads from the same blood draw.

On the study overall, not on this receptor specifically: Observed TCR beta diversity per million T cells fell roughly linearly with age, and a significant reduction was already apparent by age approximately 40. The CMV infection status of donors was not known, potentially confounding age-related changes in expanded clonotypes. Bulk unsorted PBMC profiling prevented conclusive comparison of naive and antigen-experienced compartments. Estimates of total diversity based on one million sequenced T cells were regarded as lower bounds and as underestimates. The percentage of naive T cells measured by flow cytometry correlated strongly with observed TCR beta diversity. Compared with the aged group, the long-lived group had more naive CD4+ T cells, fewer expanded clones and increased TCR diversity, a pattern suggesting age selection.

The 39 donors, aged roughly 6 to 90 years, were systemically healthy Caucasian individuals from Russia. Each donor gave ten milliliters of peripheral blood, drawn into EDTA-treated Vacutainer tubes. Ficoll-Paque density-gradient centrifugation was used to isolate PBMCs, with at least 6.5 million obtained per sample. Total RNA was extracted from PBMCs with Trizol reagent, with at least 6 micrograms obtained per sample. For every donor, flow cytometry on a PBMC aliquot measured the percentage of naive CD45RAhigh/CD27high T cells. CDR1 SQVTM and CDR2 ANQGSEA are derived from the germline V gene. Taken from cysteine to phenylalanine, the CDR3 has 13 residues. Here the CDR3 DNA is all that survives: 39 bases in frame from base 1. This clonotype showed up just a few times. Its cognate antigen has yet to be identified. No much larger clone is present one base from it, and per-base qualities are unavailable.

Library construction relied on 5' RACE. Sequenced using an Illumina HiSeq 2500. The second PCR ran for about 7 to 11 cycles and used a J-beta primer mix along with a sample-barcoded 5' primer. A unique molecular identifier was introduced onto each TCR beta cDNA molecule by a template-switch 5' adaptor carrying 12 random nucleotides. At least 3 million CDR3-containing paired-end reads were obtained from each sample. The Mint cDNA synthesis kit, primed by a TRBC-specific oligonucleotide, was used to synthesize first-strand cDNA from all RNA. After uracil-DNA glycosylase treatment, a first 18-cycle PCR used universal primers M1SS and BC2_uni_R on all cDNA. The authors' pipeline ran thus. Each sample was normalized by randomly selecting 1 million high-quality reads, each carrying a distinct molecular identifier. Reads with shared molecular identifiers were discarded instead of being binned into consensus sequences. CDR3 identification, clonotype clustering and error correction used MiTCR with a Q25 quality threshold and the strictest error-elimination algorithm. A nonparametric unseen species model with Euler transformation was used to estimate a lower bound on total TCR beta diversity. TCRdb reprocessed the public reads (quality trimming at Q25 with fastp, clone calling with MiXCR) and kept in-frame beta chains. Duplicate CDR3 protein sequences are folded into a single record with the most common DNA and genes. TCRdb, not the original authors, processed these V and J calls. The sample table shows over 750,000 distinct CDR3 sequences, and 20% to 25% are seen once. The ten largest clones capture 9.4% of the sample.

The same sample was also studied in work on T cells of mothers and their children. The second paper further reports: The donors were nine systemically healthy Caucasian individuals, made up of three mothers and their six children. cDNA synthesis consumed the entire amount of extracted RNA, loaded at roughly 1.5 ug RNA in each 15 ul reaction. In the second PCR, the M1S primer added sample barcodes and 2-4 random nucleotides. Over 8.5 million TCR beta CDR3 reads were obtained for each mother, and some 3 million reads were obtained for each child. Thymic selection similarly shapes TCR recombination output in related and unrelated pairs, with minor effect from inherited differences. Normalized repertoire overlap was always slightly but never significantly higher in related than unrelated mother-child pairs. No persistent microchimeric T cell clones were found, with a detection sensitivity of approximately 95 clones per million clonotypes. In the study, deep NGS was used to compare the TCR beta repertoires of mothers and children, and features distinguishing related mother-child pairs from unrelated individuals were sought. The mean age was 40 +/- 4 years for the mothers and roughly 10 +/- 4 years for the children. After adapters were ligated using NEBNext reagents, the libraries underwent 100+100 nt paired-end sequencing on an Illumina HiSeq 2000. To prevent cross-contamination, the mother and child libraries were prepared a month apart and were sequenced in separate runs. For each donor, between about 500,000 and 2,200,000 distinct TCR beta clonotypes were identified. Naive TCR beta clonotypes were estimated from low-frequency clonotypes matched to each donor's FACS-determined naive share, without sorting.

Material: blood. This TCR derives from a boy aged 5-17 years in good health. The chain is made from TRBV29-1 and TRBJ2-1; the D gene is possibly TRBD1, with 6 bases matching. The assigned J gene may be wrong: the sequence end matches TRBJ2-7 better. The sequenced DNA is TGCAGCGTTGATGGGACATCATCCTACGAGCAGTACTTC. Its amino acids are CSVDGTSSYEQYF.